This T cell receptor (beta chain) was recovered during a study of early T cells in non-severe SARS-CoV-2 infection. Looking at the study overall: Investigators sequenced bulk RNA drawn from unsorted whole blood, and chains remained unpaired.

Each cDNA molecule carried a unique molecular identifier. TCRdb passed the 5' RACE reads through MiXCR, listing each CDR3 protein once. The sample lists roughly 99,000 distinct CDR3 sequences, around 10% occurring once. With regard to this clonotype: What it recognizes is unknown.

Whole-study findings and limits: There was a bias toward anti-spike CD8 responses in VDJdb matching, which missed private and CD4 specificities.

There are 17 residues in the CDR3. Germline V gene data show CDR1 as MNHEY and CDR2 as SVGEGT. With 0 bases removed from V and 5 bases from J, the gap between germline ends came to 17 bases. Source material: whole blood. The TCR was taken from an adult who was a healthcare worker with PCR-confirmed SARS-CoV-2 infection or an uninfected control (not recorded which). The chain has TRBV6-2 or TRBV6-3 and TRBJ2-1; D is unclear. The CDR3 bases are TGTGCCAGCAGTTACTCGTTTGTATCCTCCCTCGACAATGAGCAGTTCTTC. This codes for CASSYSFVSSLDNEQFF.